This T cell receptor (beta chain) is drawn from a study of cytomegalovirus exposure and HLA in healthy donors. Study-wide points: Clonal expansion, a later analysis showed, was greater in HLA-associated TCR beta chains than in equally common others.

Concerning this clone itself: Its antigen is unidentified.

The study ran its PCR with 60 Vbeta and 13 Jbeta primers. The assay was immunoSEQ multiplex PCR, and TCRdb's table has in-frame clones only and misses some. The table lists some 40,000 clones, 60% to 75% of them singletons. Sample: PBMCs. The source of this sequence is a man aged 35-49 years in good health and CMV-seronegative.

The CDR3 DNA is TGCAGCGTTCACAGGGGCACTGAAGCTTTCTTT. This sequence encodes CSVHRGTEAFF. The J gene is TRBJ1-1, the V gene TRBV29-1; 7 bases are a match to TRBD1. In germline, CDR1 is SQVTM, CDR2 ANQGSEA. V gave up 5 bases and J gave up 4 bases; unmatched junction bases: 1. The CDR3 loop spans 11 amino acids.